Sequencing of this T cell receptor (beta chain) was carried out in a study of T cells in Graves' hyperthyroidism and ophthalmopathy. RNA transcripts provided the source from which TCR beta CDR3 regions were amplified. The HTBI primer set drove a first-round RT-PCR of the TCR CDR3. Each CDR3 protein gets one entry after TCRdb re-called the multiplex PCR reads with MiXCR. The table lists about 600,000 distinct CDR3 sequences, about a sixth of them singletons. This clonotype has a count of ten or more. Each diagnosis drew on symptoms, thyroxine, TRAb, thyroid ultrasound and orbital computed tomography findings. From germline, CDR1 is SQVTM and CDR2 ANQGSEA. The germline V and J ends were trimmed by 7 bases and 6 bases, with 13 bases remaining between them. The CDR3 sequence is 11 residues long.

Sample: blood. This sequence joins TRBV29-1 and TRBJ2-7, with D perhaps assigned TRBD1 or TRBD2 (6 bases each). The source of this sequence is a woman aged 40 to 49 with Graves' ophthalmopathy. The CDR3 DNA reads TGCAGCGCGCAATGGGGGGCCGAGCAGTACTTC. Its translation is CSAQWGAEQYF.